This T cell receptor (beta chain) derives from a study of graft-versus-host responses after intestinal transplantation. As for the study in general: Among the recipients, transplants were multivisceral, liver-intestinal, or isolated intestinal. Study-wide results and caveats: Within allografts, high graft-versus-host to host-versus-graft clonal ratios were seen among patients with graft-donor T cell macrochimerism. Peak GvH clone levels in circulation were associated with early post-transplant HvG declines. Recipient bone marrow held GvH clones, some seen earlier in ileum or blood.

TCRdb keeps only in-frame clones here, not all; method: immunoSEQ multiplex PCR. The sample carries over 75,000 clones, around nine tenths recorded once. The trim removed 6 bases at V and 0 bases at J, leaving 5 bases unmatched. Germline V CDR1 and CDR2: SNHLY, FYNNEI. This CDR3 contains 15 residues. For this clone: The antigen remains unidentified.

This chain connects TRBV2 to TRBJ1-3; 7 bases map to TRBD1. This material consisted of unstimulated CD8+ T cells sorted from spleen or lymph node cells, taken before transplant. The receptor was derived from a human donor who was the organ donor for an intestinal transplant. The CDR3 region is CASSLGTASGNTIYF. As DNA, the CDR3 is TGTGCCAGCAGCCTAGGGACAGCCTCTGGAAACACCATATATTTT.